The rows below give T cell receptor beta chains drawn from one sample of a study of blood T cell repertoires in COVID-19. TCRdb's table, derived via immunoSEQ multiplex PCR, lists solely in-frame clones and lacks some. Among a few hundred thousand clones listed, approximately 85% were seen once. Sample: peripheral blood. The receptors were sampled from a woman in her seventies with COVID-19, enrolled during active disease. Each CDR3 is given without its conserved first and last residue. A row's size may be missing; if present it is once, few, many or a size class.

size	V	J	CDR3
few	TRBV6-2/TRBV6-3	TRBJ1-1	ASSFRENTEAF
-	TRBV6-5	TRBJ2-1	ASNSFSSGDNEQF
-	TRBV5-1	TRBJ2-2	ASSLGGANTGELF
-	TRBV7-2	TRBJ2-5	ASSLVSDSLGETQY
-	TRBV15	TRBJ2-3	ATRLGQGADTQY
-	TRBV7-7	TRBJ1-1	ASSLAPDTEAF
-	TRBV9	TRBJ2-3	ASSVGGPRTDTQY
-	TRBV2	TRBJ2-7	ASKARGLNEQY
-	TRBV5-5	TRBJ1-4	ASRTQTGTGEKLF
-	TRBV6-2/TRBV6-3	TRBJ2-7	ASSYGISNRGEQY
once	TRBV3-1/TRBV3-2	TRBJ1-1	ASSSENTEAF
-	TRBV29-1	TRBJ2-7	SVGEQGEQY
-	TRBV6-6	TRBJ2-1	ASSPLAGGRNEQF
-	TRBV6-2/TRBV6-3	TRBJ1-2	ASSRAGMPRYGYT
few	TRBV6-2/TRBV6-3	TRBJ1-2	ASSYPGQDYGYT
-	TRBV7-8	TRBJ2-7	ASSYALTGGQRTYEQY
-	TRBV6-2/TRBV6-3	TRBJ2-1	ASSTGTGATNEQF
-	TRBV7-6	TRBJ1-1	ASSLGQVGEAF
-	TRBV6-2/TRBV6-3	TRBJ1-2	ASSRGTVYGYT
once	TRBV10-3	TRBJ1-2	AISNAFSGTGVSYT
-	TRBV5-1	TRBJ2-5	ASNTQGARPAETQY
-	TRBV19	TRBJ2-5	ASSDRGGGETQY
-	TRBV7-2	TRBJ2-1	ASSSDRGSYNEQF